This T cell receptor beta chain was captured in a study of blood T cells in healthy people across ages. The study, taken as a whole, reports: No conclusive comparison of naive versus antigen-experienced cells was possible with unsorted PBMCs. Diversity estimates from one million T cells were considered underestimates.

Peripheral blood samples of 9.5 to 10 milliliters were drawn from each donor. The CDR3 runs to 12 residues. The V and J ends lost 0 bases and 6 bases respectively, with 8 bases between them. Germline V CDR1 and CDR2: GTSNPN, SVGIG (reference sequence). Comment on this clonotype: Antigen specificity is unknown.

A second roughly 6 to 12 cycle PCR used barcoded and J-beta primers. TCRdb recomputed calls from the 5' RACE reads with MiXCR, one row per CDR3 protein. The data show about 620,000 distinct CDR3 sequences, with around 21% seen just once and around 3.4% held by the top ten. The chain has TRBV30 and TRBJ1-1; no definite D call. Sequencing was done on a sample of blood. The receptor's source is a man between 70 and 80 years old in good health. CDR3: CAWSVLVAEAFF. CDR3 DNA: TGTGCCTGGAGTGTACTCGTCGCTGAAGCTTTCTTT.